One sample yielded the 5 T cell receptor beta chains listed below, sequenced in a study of regulatory T cells in long-lasting Graves disease. Documented time point: persistent/refractory GD, antithyroid drugs over 5 years with positive TRAb. Construction of the TCR library relied on RNA isolated from PBMCs. Building of the TCR beta libraries involved iRepertoire HTBI primers and Arm-PCR of CDR3 regions. TCRdb independently ran MiXCR on the multiplex PCR reads; one entry per CDR3 protein. The table includes approximately 400,000 distinct CDR3 sequences, about a quarter detected once. The sequences come from peripheral blood mononuclear cells (PBMCs), collected when the disease was refractory, from a patient treated with antithyroid drugs. The receptors originated from a female donor with Graves disease.

In this sample, this clonotype turned up a few times. The chain recombines TRBV20-1 with TRBJ2-2, with TRBD2 matching 8 bases. V was pared by 0 bases and J by 7 bases, with 10 bases of the junction left unmatched. The germline V gene has CDR1 DFQATT and CDR2 SNEGSKA (reference sequence). The CDR3 sequence is 16 residues long. CDR3 nucleotides: TGCAGTGCTAGAGATCTAAGCGGGAGCTTAAGCGGGGAGCTGTTTTTT. It encodes CSARDLSGSLSGELFF.

This clonotype has ten or more counts. This chain connects TRBV30 to TRBJ1-1, with a tentative D call TRBD1 (5 bases). The CDR3 is 11 residues long. Between the trimmed V and J ends, which lost 3 bases and 10 bases, there was a span of 12 bases. CDR1 is GTSNPN, CDR2 SVGIG, per germline (reference sequence). CDR3 loop: CAWSTRDGAFF. CDR3 bases: TGTGCCTGGAGCACCCGGGACGGAGCTTTCTTT.

CDR3 sequence: CASSIRSGNVNEQFF. The CDR3 coding sequence is TGTGCCAGTAGTATACGTAGCGGGAATGTCAATGAGCAGTTCTTC. The genes are TRBV19 and TRBJ2-1, with 8 positions matching TRBD2. Germline-derived CDR1 and CDR2 are LNHDA and SQIVND (reference sequence). The CDR3 covers 15 residues. The V and J ends lost 2 bases and 6 bases, in that order; junction bases with no gene match: 6.

The chain has TRBV28 and TRBJ1-4, with 11 positions matching TRBD1. The germline V gene has CDR1 MDHEN and CDR2 SYDVKM. CDR3 length equals 13 residues. The junction had 1 base not matched to a gene; V was cut back by 6 bases and J by 7 bases. CDR3 loop: CASSGTGGEKLFF. The CDR3 coding sequence is TGTGCCAGCAGCGGGACAGGGGGTGAAAAACTGTTTTTT.

This sequence joins TRBV30 and TRBJ1-6; 8 bases align to TRBD1. The germline V gene has CDR1 GTSNPN and CDR2 SVGIG (reference sequence). V lost 5 bases to trimming and J lost 2 bases; unmatched junction nucleotides: 2. The CDR3 extends over 14 amino acids. The CDR3 sequence: CAWGQGAYNSPLHF. The CDR3 DNA sequence: TGTGCCTGGGGACAGGGCGCCTATAATTCACCCCTCCACTTT.